This TCR beta chain comes out of a study of technical replicates of blood from a handful of donors (dated by TCRdb to 2016 to 2017). CDR1 SGHNT and CDR2 YENEEA were looked up in the germline V gene. Trimming costs V 3 bases and J 2 bases, and their ends lie 8 bases apart. The CDR3 has 13 amino acids, counting the end cysteine and phenylalanine. Only CDR3 DNA is held: 39 bases, read in frame from base 1. This clone is a singleton in its sample. Its binding antigen is unknown. No clone much larger than this one lies a single base away; base qualities are absent. Receptor libraries were prepared by the immunoSEQ multiplex PCR assay. In TCRdb, the immuneACCESS table is reduced to in-frame sequences with V and J assigned. These tables do not hold every clone; where another copy was compared, an unresolved V gene accounts for under half, and the others remain unexplained. For this sample the table gives about 97,000 clones, of which about 96% were detected only once. Approximately 0.37% of the sample goes to the ten largest clones.

The material sequenced was T cells isolated from PBMCs. This sequence was found in a human donor in good health. The sequence links TRBV11-3 to TRBJ2-7; no D gene is confidently identified. The CDR3 protein is CASSFRSAYEQYF. The base sequence is TGTGCCAGCAGCTTCAGGTCAGCCTACGAGCAGTACTTC. The reference TRBV11-3 and TRBJ2-7 proteins fill in what lies around the CDR3, so the full variable domain reads EAGVVQSPRYKIIEKKQPVAFWCNPISGHNTLYWYLQNLGQGPELLIRYENEEAVDDSQLPKDRFSAERLKGVDSTLKIQPAELGDSAVYLCASSFRSAYEQYFGPGTRLTVT.